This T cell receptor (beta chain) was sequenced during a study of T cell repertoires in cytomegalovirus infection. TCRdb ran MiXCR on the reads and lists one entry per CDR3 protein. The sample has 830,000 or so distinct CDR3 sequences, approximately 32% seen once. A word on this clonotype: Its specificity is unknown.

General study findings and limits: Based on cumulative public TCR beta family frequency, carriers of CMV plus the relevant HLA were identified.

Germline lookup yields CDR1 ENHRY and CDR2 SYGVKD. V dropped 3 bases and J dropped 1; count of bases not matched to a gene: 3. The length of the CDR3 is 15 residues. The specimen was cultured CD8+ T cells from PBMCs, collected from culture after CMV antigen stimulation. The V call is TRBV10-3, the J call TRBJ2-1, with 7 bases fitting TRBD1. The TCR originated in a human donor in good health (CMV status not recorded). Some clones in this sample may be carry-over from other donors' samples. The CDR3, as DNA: TGTGCCATCAGTGATCCGGGACAGTCCTACAATGAGCAGTTCTTC. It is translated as CAISDPGQSYNEQFF.